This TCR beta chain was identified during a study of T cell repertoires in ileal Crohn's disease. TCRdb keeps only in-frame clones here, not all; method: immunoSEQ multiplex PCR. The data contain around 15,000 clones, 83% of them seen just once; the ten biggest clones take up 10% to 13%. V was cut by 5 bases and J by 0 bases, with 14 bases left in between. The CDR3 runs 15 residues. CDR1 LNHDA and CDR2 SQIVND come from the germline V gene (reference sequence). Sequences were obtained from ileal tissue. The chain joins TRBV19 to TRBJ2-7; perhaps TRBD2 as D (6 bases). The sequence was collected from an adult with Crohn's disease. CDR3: CASSLGGDGSYEQYF. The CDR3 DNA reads TGTGCCAGTAGTTTGGGCGGGGATGGCTCCTACGAGCAGTACTTC.